A single sample gave rise to the 22 T cell receptor beta chains below, sequenced in a study of OX40 agonist ivuxolimab in advanced cancers. Clones were sequenced by immunoSEQ multiplex PCR, and TCRdb holds only the in-frame ones, with some missing. The table includes tens of thousands of clones, about 89% detected once. The sequencing used CD4+ or CD8+ T cells sorted from blood, collected in a trial of the OX40 agonist ivuxolimab. The receptor set was obtained from an adult with an advanced solid tumor such as melanoma, head and neck, liver or kidney cancer.

This clone showed up just once. The V gene is TRBV11-2, the J gene TRBJ2-7, with D unclear. This CDR3 has 14 amino acids. Trimming removed 3 bases at V and 5 bases at J, with 14 bases between. Germline V lookup: CDR1 SGHAT, CDR2 FQNNGV. This CDR3 is CASSLQASHDEQYF. CDR3 in DNA: TGTGCCAGCAGCTTGCAAGCCTCGCACGACGAGCAGTACTTC.

The chain is built from TRBV7-8 and TRBJ2-5; D gene unclear. The V end was cut by 5 bases, the J end by 5 bases, with 15 bases between. Germline values: CDR1 SGHVS, CDR2 FQNEAQ. The CDR3 runs 14 residues. In DNA form, the CDR3 reads TGTGCCAGCAGCCCCCAAGGATTGGGGGAGACCCAGTACTTC. Translating it yields CASSPQGLGETQYF.

The chain joins TRBV4-1 to TRBJ2-3; D possibly matches TRBD1 or TRBD2 (7 bases each). Trimming stripped 2 bases from V and 4 bases from J, with 19 bases between. This CDR3 is built from 17 residues. The germline gives CDR1 MGHRA, CDR2 YSYEKL. CDR3 amino acids: CASSQPDRARGADTQYF. The CDR3 DNA reads TGCGCCAGCAGCCAACCTGACAGGGCCCGGGGGGCAGATACGCAGTATTTT.

The gene calls are TRBV18 and TRBJ1-1; 7 bases are shared with TRBD1. The germline CDR1 and CDR2 sequences are KGHSH and LQKENI. V lost 2 bases and J lost 0; bases outside the gene matches: 9. The CDR3 totals 17 residues. The CDR3 loop is CASSPSTGQRMNTEAFF. The CDR3 DNA sequence: TGTGCCAGCTCACCAAGCACGGGACAGAGGATGAACACTGAAGCTTTCTTT.

The chain combines TRBV5-4 with TRBJ2-7; D gene unclear. Between the trimmed V and J ends, which lost 5 bases and 3 bases, there was a span of 9 bases. The CDR3 totals 12 residues. Germline CDR1 SGHNT, CDR2 YYREEE (reference sequence). The CDR3 region is CASSSDFYEQYF. The DNA of the CDR3 is TGTGCCAGCAGTTCCGACTTCTACGAGCAGTACTTC.

The chain combines TRBV7-6 with TRBJ1-1, with D perhaps matching TRBD1 (6 bases). Per the germline V gene, CDR1 is SGHVS and CDR2 is FNYEAQ. This CDR3 is built from 15 residues. Trimming removed 5 bases at V and 0 bases at J, with 13 bases between. Written as DNA, the CDR3 is TGTGCCAGCAGCACCGGGACAAATCTGAACACTGAAGCTTTCTTT. Amino acids: CASSTGTNLNTEAFF.

V is TRBV6-6 and J is TRBJ1-2; D call uncertain. The V gene lost 6 bases and the J gene lost 4 bases, with 9 bases spanning the gap. CDR3 size: 12 residues. Germline V gene lookup returns CDR1 MNHNY and CDR2 SVGAGI (reference sequence). CDR3 sequence reads: CASRKEGYGYTF. The CDR3 bases are TGTGCCAGCAGGAAAGAAGGCTATGGCTACACCTTC.

The chain links TRBV10-1 to TRBJ1-1; D call uncertain. The CDR3 is made up of 13 amino acids. V lost 7 bases and J 1 base, leaving 10 bases between the germline ends. CDR1 WNHNN and CDR2 SYGVQD come from the germline V gene (reference sequence). The CDR3 is CASTERRNTEAFF. The CDR3 nucleotides are TGCGCCAGCACCGAGAGACGGAACACTGAAGCTTTCTTT.

The chain carries TRBV27 and TRBJ1-2, with D hard to call. Trimming stripped 6 bases from V and 1 base from J, with 15 bases between. This CDR3 spans 15 amino acids. Looked up from germline, CDR1 is MNHEY and CDR2 is SMNVEV (reference sequence). For the CDR3, the DNA is TGTGCCAGCAGACGAGGGAACGGCGTTAACTATGGCTACACCTTC. Translated, it gives CASRRGNGVNYGYTF.

This clone was counted only a few times. The V gene is TRBV12-5, the J gene TRBJ2-5, with unresolved D. The germline CDR1 and CDR2 sequences are LGHNT and FRNRAP. V was pared by 5 bases and J by 5 bases, with 3 bases between. The CDR3 contains 10 residues. The CDR3 sequence is CASGLETQYF. In nucleotides, the CDR3 is TGTGCTAGTGGTCTGGAGACCCAGTACTTC. Full variable domain (rest looked up from reference TRBV12-5 and TRBJ2-5): DARVTQTPRHKVTEMGQEVTMRCQPILGHNTVFWYRQTMMQGLELLAYFRNRAPLDDSGMPKDRFSAEMPDATLATLKIQPSEPRDSAVYFCASGLETQYFGPGTRLLVL.

This chain uses TRBV11-3 with TRBJ1-1; 10 bases map to TRBD1. The CDR3 spans 15 residues. V trimming: 3 bases; J trimming: 2 bases; junction bases outside the gene matches: 3. Per the germline V gene, CDR1 is SGHNT and CDR2 is YENEEA. CDR3 region: CASSFWDRGNTEAFF. The CDR3 DNA is TGTGCCAGCAGCTTCTGGGACAGGGGCAACACTGAAGCTTTCTTT. Variable domain in full (rest from reference TRBV11-3 and TRBJ1-1): EAGVVQSPRYKIIEKKQPVAFWCNPISGHNTLYWYLQNLGQGPELLIRYENEEAVDDSQLPKDRFSAERLKGVDSTLKIQPAELGDSAVYLCASSFWDRGNTEAFFGQGTRLTVV.

The chain is built from TRBV7-2 and TRBJ1-1; D unclear. The germline CDR1 and CDR2 sequences are SGHTA and FQGNSA. V was pared by 4 bases and J by 3 bases, with 9 bases between. The CDR3 is 13 residues long. The CDR3 DNA reads TGTGCCAGCAGCTCGGGCCGGGACACTGAAGCTTTCTTT. It codes for CASSSGRDTEAFF.

This rearrangement joins TRBV7-9 to TRBJ2-7; TRBD2 matches at 7 bases. V lost 7 bases to trimming and J lost 0 bases; unmatched junction nucleotides: 6. This CDR3 has 14 amino acids. CDR1 and CDR2 from the germline V gene are SEHNR and FQNEAQ (reference sequence). CDR3 coding DNA: TGTGCCAGCACCGCGGGAGTGTCCTCCTACGAGCAGTACTTC. This encodes CASTAGVSSYEQYF. Full variable domain (rest looked up from reference TRBV7-9 and TRBJ2-7): DTGVSQNPRHKITKRGQNVTFRCDPISEHNRLYWYRQTLGQGPEFLTYFQNEAQLEKSRLLSDRFSAERPKGSFSTLEIQRTEQGDSAMYLCASTAGVSSYEQYFGPGTRLTVT.

The J gene is TRBJ2-1, the V gene TRBV28; TRBD2 matches at 10 bases. The CDR3 loop spans 18 amino acids. V was pared by 4 bases and J by 9 bases, with 18 bases of the junction left unmatched. Germline CDR1 and CDR2: MDHEN and SYDVKM. The CDR3 DNA reads as TGTGCCAGCAGTTCAATGAAAAAACTAGCGGGAATAGGGAGTGAGCAGTTCTTC. This codes for CASSSMKKLAGIGSEQFF.

This clone was seen once. The chain combines TRBV14 with TRBJ2-1; TRBD2 aligns across 13 bases. This CDR3 is 16 amino acids long. V lost 1 base, J lost 6 bases, and 3 bases stayed unmatched. Germline lookup yields CDR1 SGHDN and CDR2 FVKESK. The CDR3 sequence is CASSQGLAGGGNEQFF. The CDR3 bases are TGTGCCAGCAGCCAAGGACTAGCGGGAGGAGGCAATGAGCAGTTCTTC.

This chain uses TRBV29-1 with TRBJ1-5; maybe TRBD1 (5 bases). The CDR3 is made up of 14 amino acids. Germline V lookup: CDR1 SQVTM, CDR2 ANQGSEA. V dropped 3 bases and J dropped 0 bases, with 9 bases sitting between them. CDR3 residues: CSVEPGGSNQPQHF. The CDR3, as DNA: TGCAGCGTTGAGCCGGGGGGTAGCAATCAGCCCCAGCATTTT.

This clone was seen more than once but under ten times. The J gene is TRBJ2-5, the V gene TRBV2; D perhaps matches TRBD2 (5 bases). CDR1 and CDR2 (germline): SNHLY, FYNNEI. CDR3 size: 13 residues. Trimming cost V 1 base and J 2 bases, with 5 bases left between them. The CDR3 reads CASSEGRQETQYF. Written as DNA, the CDR3 is TGTGCCAGCAGTGAAGGGAGGCAAGAGACCCAGTACTTC. The variable domain in full, completed from reference TRBV2 and TRBJ2-5, reads EPEVTQTPSHQVTQMGQEVILRCVPISNHLYFYWYRQILGQKVEFLVSFYNNEISEKSEIFDDQFSVERPDGSNFTLKIRSTKLEDSAMYFCASSEGRQETQYFGPGTRLLVL.

The chain uses TRBV13 and TRBJ1-1; no reliable D call. The germline gives CDR1 PRHDT, CDR2 FYEKMQ (reference sequence). The CDR3 is made up of 13 amino acids. Deletions cut 2 bases from V and 4 bases from J, with 8 bases between. CDR3 protein: CASSLLRGTEAFF. CDR3 coding DNA: TGTGCCAGCAGCTTATTACGGGGCACTGAAGCTTTCTTT. The whole variable domain, filled in from reference TRBV13 and TRBJ1-1, reads AAGVIQSPRHLIKEKRETATLKCYPIPRHDTVYWYQQGPGQDPQFLISFYEKMQSDKGSIPDRFSAQQFSDYHSELNMSSLELGDSALYFCASSLLRGTEAFFGQGTRLTVV.

V gene TRBV29-1 combines with J gene TRBJ1-4, with TRBD1 matching 7 bases. Germline V lookup: CDR1 SQVTM, CDR2 ANQGSEA. V trimming: 4 bases; J trimming: 3 bases; junction bases outside the gene matches: 2. CDR3 size: 13 residues. The chain's CDR3 is CSVGDSPNEKLFF. CDR3 DNA sequence: TGCAGCGTTGGGGACAGCCCTAATGAAAAACTGTTTTTT.

The V call is TRBV5-1, the J call TRBJ1-2; 8 bases line up with TRBD1. V shed 2 bases, J shed 0 bases, and the junction held 12 bases outside the gene matches. The V gene's germline CDR1 is SGHRS and CDR2 YFSETQ. This CDR3 spans 18 amino acids. CDR3 nucleotides: TGCGCCAGCAGCTTCTTCTCCGGGACAGGACTAGCTAACTATGGCTACACCTTC. Its translation: CASSFFSGTGLANYGYTF.

This rearrangement joins TRBV28 to TRBJ2-5; 7 bases align to TRBD1. Germline CDR1 and CDR2: MDHEN and SYDVKM. The V and J ends lost 6 bases and 2 bases, in that order; junction bases with no gene match: 12. The CDR3 contains 16 residues. CDR3 loop: CASRQGPIFTQETQYF. The CDR3 DNA follows: TGTGCCAGCAGACAGGGGCCTATTTTCACGCAAGAGACCCAGTACTTC.

This chain links TRBV4-2 with TRBJ1-5; D is unclear. The CDR3 runs 16 residues. From germline, CDR1 is LGHNA and CDR2 YNFKEQ. V lost 1 base to trimming and J lost 4 bases, with 14 bases between them. CDR3 DNA: TGTGCCAGCAGCCAAGTGGGCTACCAGGAAAATCAGCCCCAGCATTTT. Protein sequence: CASSQVGYQENQPQHF.